This T cell receptor (beta chain) appears in the sequencing data of a study of spatial heterogeneity in lung cancer. This sample's time point: sample taken at primary tumor resection. The sequenced material consisted of unsorted whole RNA from tumor, nontumor lung or frozen PBMC. The donors were 72 patients with non-small cell lung cancer that was early-stage and untreated. TCRdb fed the 5' RACE reads into MiXCR, producing one record per CDR3 protein. The profile shows about 11,000 distinct CDR3 sequences, approximately 3.5% of them singletons. By share of the sample, this clonotype is medium-sized (0.01 to 0.1%). Being off target in a library aimed at alpha chains, this beta chain has a size of little meaning. Looked up from germline, CDR1 is LGHNA and CDR2 is YNFKEQ. V lost 0 bases and J lost 4; bases outside the gene matches: 12. The CDR3 totals 19 residues.

Source: normal lung tissue next to the tumor, taken at surgery. The clonotype comes from a male donor with early-stage non-small cell lung cancer. The J gene is TRBJ2-1, the V gene TRBV4-2; 10 positions match TRBD2. The CDR3 loop is CASSQEVVLAGHPYNEQFF. CDR3 nucleotide sequence: TGTGCCAGCAGCCAAGAGGTAGTACTAGCGGGACATCCATACAATGAGCAGTTCTTC.